This TCR beta chain was captured by sequencing in a study of regulatory T cells in long-lasting Graves disease. Study-wide findings and caveats: A greater number of public clonotypes (approximately 2,700) was shared by persistent patients than by new patients (about 960).

Assembly of TCR beta libraries relied on iRepertoire HTBI primers together with Arm-PCR of CDR3 regions. TCRdb reprocessed the multiplex PCR reads with MiXCR, giving one entry per CDR3 protein. The sample lists 390,000 or so distinct CDR3 sequences, approximately 10% occurring once. CDR3 length: 15 residues. With 8 bases removed from V and 1 base from J, the gap between germline ends came to 16 bases. Germline CDR1 and CDR2: MNHEY and SVGEGT. With respect to this clonotype: Its matching antigen is unknown.

Noted time point: newly diagnosed GD, antithyroid drugs for less than 3 months. PBMCs provided the RNA from which the TCR library was made. As a group, patients came from one endocrinology department in Xi'an, China. This sample also belongs to another study, concerning T cells in Graves' hyperthyroidism and ophthalmopathy.

The rearrangement links TRBV6-2 or TRBV6-3 to TRBJ2-3; D is unresolved. This sequence was found in a woman aged 18-30 years with Graves disease. Sequenced here: peripheral blood mononuclear cells (PBMCs), sampled at new diagnosis, from a patient treated with antithyroid drugs. Here the CDR3 DNA reads TGTGCCAGCTACCCTACCTGGTCCGGCACAGATACGCAGTATTTT. Translation: CASYPTWSGTDTQYF.